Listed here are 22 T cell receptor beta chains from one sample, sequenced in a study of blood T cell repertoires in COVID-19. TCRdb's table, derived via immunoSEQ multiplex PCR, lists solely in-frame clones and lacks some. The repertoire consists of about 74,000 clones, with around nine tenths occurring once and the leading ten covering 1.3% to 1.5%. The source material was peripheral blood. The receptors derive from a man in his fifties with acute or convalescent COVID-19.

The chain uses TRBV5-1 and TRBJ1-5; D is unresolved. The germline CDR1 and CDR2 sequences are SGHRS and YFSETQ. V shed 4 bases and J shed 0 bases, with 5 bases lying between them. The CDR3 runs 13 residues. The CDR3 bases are TGCGCCAGCAGCCGGGGTAGCAATCAGCCCCAGCATTTT. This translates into CASSRGSNQPQHF.

For the CDR3, the DNA is TGTGCCAGCAGATTCCAGGGGGCTTGGGGAGAGACCCAGTACTTC. Translating gives CASRFQGAWGETQYF. The chain employs TRBV28 and TRBJ2-5, with 8 bases that match TRBD1. The germline CDR1 and CDR2 sequences are MDHEN and SYDVKM. CDR3 length equals 15 residues. The J segment lost 4 bases and the V segment lost 6 bases, leaving 10 bases of the junction unmatched.

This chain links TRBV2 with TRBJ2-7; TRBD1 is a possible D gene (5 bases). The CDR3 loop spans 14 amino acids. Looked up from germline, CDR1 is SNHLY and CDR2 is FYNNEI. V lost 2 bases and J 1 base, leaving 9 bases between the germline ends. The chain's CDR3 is CASSENRYSYEQYF. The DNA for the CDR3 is TGTGCCAGCAGTGAAAACAGGTATTCCTACGAGCAGTACTTC. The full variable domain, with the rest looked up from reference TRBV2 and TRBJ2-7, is EPEVTQTPSHQVTQMGQEVILRCVPISNHLYFYWYRQILGQKVEFLVSFYNNEISEKSEIFDDQFSVERPDGSNFTLKIRSTKLEDSAMYFCASSENRYSYEQYFGPGTRLTVT.

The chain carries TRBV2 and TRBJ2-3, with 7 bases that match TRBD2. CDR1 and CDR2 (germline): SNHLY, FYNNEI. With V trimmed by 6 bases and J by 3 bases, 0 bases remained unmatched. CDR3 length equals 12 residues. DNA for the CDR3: TGTGCCAGCAGGGGACTAACAGATACGCAGTATTTT. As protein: CASRGLTDTQYF.

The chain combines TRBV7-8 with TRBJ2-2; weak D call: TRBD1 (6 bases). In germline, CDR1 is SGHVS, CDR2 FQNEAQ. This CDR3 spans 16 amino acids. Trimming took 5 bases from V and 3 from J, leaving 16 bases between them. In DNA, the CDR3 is TGTGCCAGCAGCCAGACCAGGGGTTGGGACACCGGGGAGCTGTTTTTT. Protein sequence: CASSQTRGWDTGELFF.

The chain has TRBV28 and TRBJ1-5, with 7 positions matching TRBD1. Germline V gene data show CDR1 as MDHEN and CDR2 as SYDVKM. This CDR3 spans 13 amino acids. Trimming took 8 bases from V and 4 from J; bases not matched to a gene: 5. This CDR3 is CASLGQWNQPQHF. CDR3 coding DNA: TGTGCCAGCCTGGGACAGTGGAATCAGCCCCAGCATTTT.

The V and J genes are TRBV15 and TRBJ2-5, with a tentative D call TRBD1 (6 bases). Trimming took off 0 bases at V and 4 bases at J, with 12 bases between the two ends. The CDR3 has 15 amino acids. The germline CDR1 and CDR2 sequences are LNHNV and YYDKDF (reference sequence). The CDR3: CATSREPQGRETQYF. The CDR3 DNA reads TGTGCCACCAGCAGAGAACCACAGGGAAGAGAGACCCAGTACTTC. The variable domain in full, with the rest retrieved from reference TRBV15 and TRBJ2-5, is DAMVIQNPRYQVTQFGKPVTLSCSQTLNHNVMYWYQQKSSQAPKLLFHYYDKDFNNEADTPDNFQSRRPNTSFCFLDIRSPGLGDTAMYLCATSREPQGRETQYFGPGTRLLVL.

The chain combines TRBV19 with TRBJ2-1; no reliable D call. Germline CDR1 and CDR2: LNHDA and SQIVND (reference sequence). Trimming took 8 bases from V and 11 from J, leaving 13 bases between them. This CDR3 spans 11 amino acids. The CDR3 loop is CASLTVKKQFF. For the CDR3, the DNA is TGTGCCAGTCTCACTGTCAAAAAGCAGTTCTTC.

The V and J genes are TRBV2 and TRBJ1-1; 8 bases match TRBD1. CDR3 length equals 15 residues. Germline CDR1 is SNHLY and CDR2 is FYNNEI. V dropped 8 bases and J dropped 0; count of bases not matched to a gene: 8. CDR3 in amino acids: CASLLTTGVNTEAFF. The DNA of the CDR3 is TGTGCCAGCCTGCTTACGACAGGGGTGAACACTGAAGCTTTCTTT. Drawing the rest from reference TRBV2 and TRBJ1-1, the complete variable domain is EPEVTQTPSHQVTQMGQEVILRCVPISNHLYFYWYRQILGQKVEFLVSFYNNEISEKSEIFDDQFSVERPDGSNFTLKIRSTKLEDSAMYFCASLLTTGVNTEAFFGQGTRLTVV.

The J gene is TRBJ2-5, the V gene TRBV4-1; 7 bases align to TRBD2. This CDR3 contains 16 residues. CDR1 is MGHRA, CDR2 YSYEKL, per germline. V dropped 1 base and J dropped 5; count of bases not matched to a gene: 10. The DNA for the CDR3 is TGCGCCAGCAGCCAAGGACTAGCACGACGCCGCGAGACCCAGTACTTC. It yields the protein CASSQGLARRRETQYF.

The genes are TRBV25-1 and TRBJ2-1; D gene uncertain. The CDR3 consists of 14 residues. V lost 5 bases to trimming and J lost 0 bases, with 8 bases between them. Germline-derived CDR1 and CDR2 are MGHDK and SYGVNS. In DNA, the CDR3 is TGTGCCAGCAGTTACGAGTTCTCCTACAATGAGCAGTTCTTC. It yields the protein CASSYEFSYNEQFF.

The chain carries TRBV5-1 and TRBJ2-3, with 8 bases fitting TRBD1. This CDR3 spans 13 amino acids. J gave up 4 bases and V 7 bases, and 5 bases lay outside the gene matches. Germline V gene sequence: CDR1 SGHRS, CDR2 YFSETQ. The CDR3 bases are TGCGCCAGCGGCGGACAGGGCGCAGATACGCAGTATTTT. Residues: CASGGQGADTQYF.

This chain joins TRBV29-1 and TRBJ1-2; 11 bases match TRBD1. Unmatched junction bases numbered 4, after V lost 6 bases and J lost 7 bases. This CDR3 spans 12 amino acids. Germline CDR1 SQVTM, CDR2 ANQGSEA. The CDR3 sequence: CSVGTGGFGYTF. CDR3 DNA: TGCAGCGTCGGGACAGGGGGGTTTGGCTACACCTTC.

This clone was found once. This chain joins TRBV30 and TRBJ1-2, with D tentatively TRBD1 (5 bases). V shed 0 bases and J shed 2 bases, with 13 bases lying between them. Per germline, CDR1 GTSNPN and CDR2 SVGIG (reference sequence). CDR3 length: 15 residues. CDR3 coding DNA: TGTGCCTGGAGTGTGGCGGGGGGAGGAAACTATGGCTACACCTTC. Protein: CAWSVAGGGNYGYTF.

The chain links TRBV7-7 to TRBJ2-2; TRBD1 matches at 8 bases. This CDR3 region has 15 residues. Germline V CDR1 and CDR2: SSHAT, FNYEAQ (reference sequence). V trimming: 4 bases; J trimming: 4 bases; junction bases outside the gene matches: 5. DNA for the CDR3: TGTGCCAGCAGCTCAGGACAGGGACTCACCGGGGAGCTGTTTTTT. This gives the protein CASSSGQGLTGELFF.

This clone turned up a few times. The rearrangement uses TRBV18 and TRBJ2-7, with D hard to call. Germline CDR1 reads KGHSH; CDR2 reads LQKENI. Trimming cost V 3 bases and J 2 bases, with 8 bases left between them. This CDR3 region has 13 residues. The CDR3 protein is CASSPTITYEQYF. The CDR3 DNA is TGTGCCAGCTCACCTACAATAACCTACGAGCAGTACTTC.

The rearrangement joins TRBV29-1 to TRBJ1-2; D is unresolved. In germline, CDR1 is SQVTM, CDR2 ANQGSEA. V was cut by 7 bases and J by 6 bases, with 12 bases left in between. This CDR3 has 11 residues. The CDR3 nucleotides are TGCAGCGCCCAAAAGGGAGATGGCTACACCTTC. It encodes CSAQKGDGYTF.

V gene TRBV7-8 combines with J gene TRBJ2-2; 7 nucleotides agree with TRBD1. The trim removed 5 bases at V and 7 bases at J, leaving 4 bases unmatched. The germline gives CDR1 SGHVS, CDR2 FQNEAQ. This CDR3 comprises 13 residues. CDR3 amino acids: CASSGTANGELFF. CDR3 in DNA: TGTGCCAGCAGCGGGACAGCCAACGGGGAGCTGTTTTTT. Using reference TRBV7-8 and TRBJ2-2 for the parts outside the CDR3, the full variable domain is GAGVSQSPRYKVAKRGQDVALRCDPISGHVSLFWYQQALGQGPEFLTYFQNEAQLDKSGLPSDRFFAERPEGSVSTLKIQRTQQEDSAVYLCASSGTANGELFFGEGSRLTVL.

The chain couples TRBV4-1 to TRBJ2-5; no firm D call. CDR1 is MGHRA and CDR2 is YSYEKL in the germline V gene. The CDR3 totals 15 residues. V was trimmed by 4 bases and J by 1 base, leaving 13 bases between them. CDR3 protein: CASSRSTFAQETQYF. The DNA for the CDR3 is TGCGCCAGCAGCCGGTCTACTTTTGCCCAAGAGACCCAGTACTTC.

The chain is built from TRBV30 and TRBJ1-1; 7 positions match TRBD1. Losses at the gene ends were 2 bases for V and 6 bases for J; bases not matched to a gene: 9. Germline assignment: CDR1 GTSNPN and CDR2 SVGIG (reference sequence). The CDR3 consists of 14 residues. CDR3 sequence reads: CAWSYGPQGAEAFF. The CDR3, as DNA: TGTGCCTGGAGTTACGGACCGCAGGGGGCTGAAGCTTTCTTT.

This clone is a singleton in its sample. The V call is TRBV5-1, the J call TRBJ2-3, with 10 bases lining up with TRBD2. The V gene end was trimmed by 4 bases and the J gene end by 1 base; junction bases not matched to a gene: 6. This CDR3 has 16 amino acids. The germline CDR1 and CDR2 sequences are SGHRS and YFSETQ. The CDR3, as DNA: TGCGCCAGCAGCCCAATAGCGGGGGGCCGCACAGATACGCAGTATTTT. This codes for CASSPIAGGRTDTQYF.

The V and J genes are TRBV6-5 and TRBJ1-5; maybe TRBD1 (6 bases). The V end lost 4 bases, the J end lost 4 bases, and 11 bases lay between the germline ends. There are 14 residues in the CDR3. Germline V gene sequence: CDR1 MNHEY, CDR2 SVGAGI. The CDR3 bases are TGTGCCAGCAGTTTAACAGGGTTGAATCAGCCCCAGCATTTT. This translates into CASSLTGLNQPQHF.